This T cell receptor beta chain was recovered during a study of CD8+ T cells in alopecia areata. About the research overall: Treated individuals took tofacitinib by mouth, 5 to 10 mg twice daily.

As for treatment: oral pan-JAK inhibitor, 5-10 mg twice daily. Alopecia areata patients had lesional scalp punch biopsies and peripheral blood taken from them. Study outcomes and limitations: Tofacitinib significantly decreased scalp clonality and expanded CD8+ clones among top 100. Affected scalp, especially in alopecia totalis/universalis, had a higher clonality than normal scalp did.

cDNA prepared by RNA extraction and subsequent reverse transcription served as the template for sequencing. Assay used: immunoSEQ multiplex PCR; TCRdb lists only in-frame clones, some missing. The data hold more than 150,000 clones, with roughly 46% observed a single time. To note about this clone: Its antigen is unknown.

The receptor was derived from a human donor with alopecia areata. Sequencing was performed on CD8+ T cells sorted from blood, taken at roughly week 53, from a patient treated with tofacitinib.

The CDR3 DNA sequence: TGTGCCTGGAGTGAGACAGTCGATGAGCAGTACTTC. Translation gives CAWSETVDEQYF. This sequence joins TRBV30 and TRBJ2-7, with a possible D match to TRBD1 (5 bases). V was clipped by 1 base and J by 7 bases, with 11 bases between them. Germline V lookup: CDR1 GTSNPN, CDR2 SVGIG (reference sequence). The CDR3 extends over 12 amino acids.